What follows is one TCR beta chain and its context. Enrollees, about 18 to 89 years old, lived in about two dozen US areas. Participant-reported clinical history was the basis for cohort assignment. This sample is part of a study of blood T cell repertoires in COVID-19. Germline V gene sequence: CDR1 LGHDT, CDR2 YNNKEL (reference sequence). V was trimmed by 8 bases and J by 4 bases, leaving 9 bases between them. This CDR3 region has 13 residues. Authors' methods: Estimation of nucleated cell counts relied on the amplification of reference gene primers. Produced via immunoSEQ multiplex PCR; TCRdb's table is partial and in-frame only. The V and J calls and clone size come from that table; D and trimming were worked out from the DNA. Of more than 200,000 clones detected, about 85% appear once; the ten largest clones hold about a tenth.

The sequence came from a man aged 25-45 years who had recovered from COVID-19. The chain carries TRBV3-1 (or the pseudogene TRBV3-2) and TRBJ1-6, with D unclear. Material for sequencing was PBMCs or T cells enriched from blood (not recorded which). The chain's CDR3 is CASSGVYNSPLHF. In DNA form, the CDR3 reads TGTGCCAGCTCCGGGGTTTATAATTCACCCCTCCACTTT.